These 18 T cell receptor beta chains originate from one sample sequenced in a study of cytomegalovirus exposure and HLA in healthy donors. The PCR used 60 Vbeta and 13 Jbeta primers. Here immunoSEQ multiplex PCR was the method, and the copy in TCRdb shows in-frame clones only, minus some. The sample consists of more than 80,000 clones, about 81% of them appearing once. Sequences were obtained from PBMCs. All receptors derive from a woman aged 40 to 55 in good health and CMV-seropositive.

V and J are TRBV4-1 and TRBJ2-3, with 10 bases matching TRBD1. The V segment lost 1 base and the J segment 3 bases; nucleotides outside the gene matches: 4. CDR3 length: 16 residues. Germline assignment: CDR1 MGHRA and CDR2 YSYEKL. The CDR3 DNA follows: TGCGCCAGCAGCCAAGTGGGGACAGGGGTTACAGATACGCAGTATTTT. Amino acid sequence: CASSQVGTGVTDTQYF.

The chain joins TRBV28 to TRBJ1-1, with a possible D match to TRBD1 (5 bases). Germline-derived CDR1 and CDR2 are MDHEN and SYDVKM. The CDR3 is 13 residues long. The V end was cut by 8 bases, the J end by 3 bases, with 13 bases between. The CDR3 coding sequence is TGTGCCAGCCATCCACCGACAGACACTGAAGCTTTCTTT. Its translation is CASHPPTDTEAFF.

The J gene is TRBJ1-2, the V gene TRBV27; D is undetermined. The V gene's germline CDR1 is MNHEY and CDR2 SMNVEV (reference sequence). The V end was cut by 3 bases, the J end by 7 bases, with 18 bases between. This CDR3 is 15 amino acids long. The CDR3, as DNA: TGTGCCAGCAGTTTCGAGCCAGGCCGATTCACTGGCTACACCTTC. It is translated as CASSFEPGRFTGYTF.

The chain has TRBV11-3 and TRBJ2-7, with 15 nucleotides matching TRBD2. After removal of 1 base from V and 1 base from J, the junction contained 5 bases not matched to a gene. The germline CDR1 and CDR2 sequences are SGHNT and YENEEA. There are 18 residues in the CDR3. Here the CDR3 reads CASSLGSGLAGGSYEQYF. The DNA of the CDR3 is TGTGCCAGCAGCTTAGGATCTGGACTAGCGGGAGGGTCCTACGAGCAGTACTTC.

The chain has TRBV5-1 and TRBJ2-1, with 9 bases fitting TRBD2. J gave up 10 bases and V 2 bases, and 4 bases lay outside the gene matches. This CDR3 has 13 residues. The germline gives CDR1 SGHRS, CDR2 YFSETQ. The CDR3 spells CASSLAGGREQFF. As DNA, the CDR3 is TGCGCCAGCAGCTTAGCGGGAGGCCGCGAGCAGTTCTTC.

J is TRBJ2-7 and V is TRBV11-3; 8 bases agree with TRBD1. The V gene end was trimmed by 3 bases and the J gene end by 2 bases; junction bases not matched to a gene: 3. Germline V gives CDR1 SGHNT, CDR2 YENEEA. CDR3 length equals 14 residues. The CDR3 reads CASSFTGGAYEQYF. CDR3 nucleotides: TGTGCCAGCAGCTTTACAGGGGGTGCCTACGAGCAGTACTTC.

V gene TRBV5-6 combines with J gene TRBJ1-3, with TRBD1 as a possible D gene (6 bases). Germline loops: CDR1 SGHDT, CDR2 YYEEEE. V lost 2 bases to trimming and J lost 4 bases, with 13 bases between them. The CDR3 length is 15 residues. In DNA form, the CDR3 reads TGTGCCAGCAGCTTCTGGGCAGGGGAAGGAAACACCATATATTTT. This translates into CASSFWAGEGNTIYF.

CDR3 sequence (DNA): TGTGCCAGCAGCTTAGCGCAGGGTAGCGGGGCCAACGTCCTGACTTTC. Protein: CASSLAQGSGANVLTF. The chain joins TRBV7-6 to TRBJ2-6, with D possibly matching TRBD1 (5 bases). Trimming took off 0 bases at V and 4 bases at J, with 10 bases between the two ends. There are 16 residues in the CDR3. Germline values: CDR1 SGHVS, CDR2 FNYEAQ.

This chain connects TRBV5-1 to TRBJ2-2; unclear D gene. The CDR3 consists of 15 residues. Germline V gene sequence: CDR1 SGHRS, CDR2 YFSETQ. V was pared by 5 bases and J by 0 bases, with 11 bases between. CDR3 sequence: CASSFGFANTGELFF. CDR3 DNA: TGCGCCAGCAGTTTTGGCTTTGCGAACACCGGGGAGCTGTTTTTT.

V is TRBV5-1 and J is TRBJ2-5; D is possibly TRBD1 (5 bases). Germline CDR1 reads SGHRS; CDR2 reads YFSETQ. V shed 4 bases and J shed 0 bases, with 7 bases lying between them. The CDR3 loop spans 13 amino acids. CDR3 nucleotide sequence: TGCGCCAGCAGCCGACAGTACCAAGAGACCCAGTACTTC. Translation: CASSRQYQETQYF.

The chain employs TRBV2 and TRBJ2-5; tentative D call: TRBD1 (5 bases). The CDR3 has 12 amino acids. V lost 4 bases and J 4 bases, leaving 7 bases between the germline ends. Germline values: CDR1 SNHLY, CDR2 FYNNEI. The CDR3 DNA is TGTGCCAGCAGTGTCCAGGGAGAGACCCAGTACTTC. Its protein product is CASSVQGETQYF. Combining the CDR3 with reference TRBV2 and TRBJ2-5 gives the whole variable domain EPEVTQTPSHQVTQMGQEVILRCVPISNHLYFYWYRQILGQKVEFLVSFYNNEISEKSEIFDDQFSVERPDGSNFTLKIRSTKLEDSAMYFCASSVQGETQYFGPGTRLLVL.

The V and J genes are TRBV5-1 and TRBJ2-3, with TRBD2 matching over 11 bases. After removal of 0 bases from V and 2 bases from J, the junction contained 2 bases not matched to a gene. Germline-derived CDR1 and CDR2 are SGHRS and YFSETQ. This CDR3 region has 16 residues. CDR3 sequence: CASSLGLAGTTDTQYF. The CDR3 DNA sequence: TGCGCCAGCAGCTTGGGACTAGCGGGAACCACAGATACGCAGTATTTT.

The gene calls are TRBV7-9 and TRBJ1-5, with D perhaps TRBD1 (5 bases). The V and J ends lost 6 bases and 3 bases respectively, with 12 bases between them. The CDR3 totals 14 residues. Germline loops: CDR1 SEHNR, CDR2 FQNEAQ (reference sequence). The CDR3 protein is CASSSGGFNQPQHF. CDR3 in DNA: TGTGCCAGCAGTTCCGGGGGATTCAATCAGCCCCAGCATTTT.

The CDR3 coding sequence is TGTGCCATCTCTATGGGCGCAACCTACAATGAGCAGTTCTTC. Translation: CAISMGATYNEQFF. V usage is TRBV10-3 and J usage is TRBJ2-1, with D hard to call. The CDR3 is 14 residues long. The ends were cut back, 8 bases at V and 2 bases at J, with 13 bases in the middle. Germline loops: CDR1 ENHRY, CDR2 SYGVKD.

In its sample, this clone was seen once. The genes are TRBV5-1 and TRBJ2-2, with D possibly TRBD2 on 6 matching bases. The ends were cut back, 0 bases at V and 3 bases at J, with 9 bases in the middle. CDR3 length: 15 residues. Germline V gene data show CDR1 as SGHRS and CDR2 as YFSETQ. As DNA, the CDR3 is TGCGCCAGCAGCTTGGCTCCTAGCGACACCGGGGAGCTGTTTTTT. Protein: CASSLAPSDTGELFF.

V gene TRBV27 combines with J gene TRBJ2-1, with TRBD2 matching 12 bases. J lost 5 bases, V lost 4 bases, and 3 bases had no gene match. This CDR3 is built from 15 residues. The germline V gene has CDR1 MNHEY and CDR2 SMNVEV (reference sequence). The CDR3 DNA reads as TGTGCCAGCAGTTCCCTAGCGGGAGGGCACAATGAGCAGTTCTTC. The encoded protein is CASSSLAGGHNEQFF.

V gene TRBV28 combines with J gene TRBJ1-1; D unresolved. Germline-derived CDR1 and CDR2 are MDHEN and SYDVKM. Trimming removed 4 bases from V and 4 bases from J, with 13 bases in between. The CDR3 has 14 amino acids. CDR3 sequence (DNA): TGTGCCAGCAGTTACCCCGGGTTAGGCACTGAAGCTTTCTTT. This sequence encodes CASSYPGLGTEAFF.

The CDR3 DNA follows: TGCGCCAGCAGCGTAGGACTACTGGTCCCGAACACCGGGGAGCTGTTTTTT. This sequence encodes CASSVGLLVPNTGELFF. The chain joins TRBV5-1 to TRBJ2-2; a weak D match, TRBD2 (6 bases). The CDR3 is 17 residues long. In germline, CDR1 is SGHRS, CDR2 YFSETQ. Trimming left V 4 bases short and J 0 bases short, with 16 bases between. Based on the CDR3 plus reference TRBV5-1 and TRBJ2-2, the full variable domain is KAGVTQTPRYLIKTRGQQVTLSCSPISGHRSVSWYQQTPGQGLQFLFEYFSETQRNKGNFPGRFSGRQFSNSRSEMNVSTLELGDSALYLCASSVGLLVPNTGELFFGEGSRLTVL.